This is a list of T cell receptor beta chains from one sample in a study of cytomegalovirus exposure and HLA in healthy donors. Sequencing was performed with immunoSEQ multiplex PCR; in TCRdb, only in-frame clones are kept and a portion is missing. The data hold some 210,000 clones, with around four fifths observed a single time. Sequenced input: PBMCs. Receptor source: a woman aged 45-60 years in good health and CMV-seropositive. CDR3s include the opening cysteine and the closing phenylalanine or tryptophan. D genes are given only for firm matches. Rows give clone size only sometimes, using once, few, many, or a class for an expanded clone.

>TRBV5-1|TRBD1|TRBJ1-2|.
TGCGCCAGCAGCTTGATGACAGGGGGATCGCTCTATGGCTACACCTTC
CASSLMTGGSLYGYTF
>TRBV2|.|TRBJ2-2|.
TGTGCCAGCAGTGAAATAGGGGAAGACTGGAACACCGGGGAGCTGTTTTTT
CASSEIGEDWNTGELFF
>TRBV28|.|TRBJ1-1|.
TGTGCCAGCAGGTCGGGGGGCAGGGGCACTGAAGCTTTCTTT
CASRSGGRGTEAFF
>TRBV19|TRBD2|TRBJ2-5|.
TGTGCCAGTACCCAACGGGCGGGGGGCCGGCTTATTGAGGAAGAGACCCAGTACTTC
CASTQRAGGRLIEEETQYF
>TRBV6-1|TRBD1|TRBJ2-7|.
TGTGCCAGCAGTAGAACAGGGGCCAGCTCCTACGAGCAGTACTTC
CASSRTGASSYEQYF
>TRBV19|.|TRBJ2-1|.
TGTGCCAGTAGTACTGCACATGGCTACAATGAGCAGTTCTTC
CASSTAHGYNEQFF
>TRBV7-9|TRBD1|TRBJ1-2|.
TGTGCCAGCAGCTTGACAGGGATAAACTATGGCTACACCTTC
CASSLTGINYGYTF
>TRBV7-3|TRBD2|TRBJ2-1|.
TGTGCCAGCAGCTTAGCCCCTGCGGGGGGGTATTCCAATGAGCAGTTCTTC
CASSLAPAGGYSNEQFF
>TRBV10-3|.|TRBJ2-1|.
TGTGCCATCAGGGTCGCAGGTGTAAGCTCCTACAATGAGCAGTTCTTC
CAIRVAGVSSYNEQFF
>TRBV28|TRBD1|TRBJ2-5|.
TGTGCCAGCAGCACCGGGACAGGGAGAGAGACCCAGTACTTC
CASSTGTGRETQYF
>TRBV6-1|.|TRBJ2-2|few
TGTGCCAGCAGTGAAGGAGTCACCGGGGAGCTGTTTTTT
CASSEGVTGELFF
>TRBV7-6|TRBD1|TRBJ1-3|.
TGTGCCAGCAGCATGGGACAGCACTCTGGAAACACCATATATTTT
CASSMGQHSGNTIYF
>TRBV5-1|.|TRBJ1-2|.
TGCGCCAGCAGCTTGGATGAGGGGGTTGGAGGCTACACCTTC
CASSLDEGVGGYTF
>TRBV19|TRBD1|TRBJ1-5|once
TGTGCCAGTAGTATAGATCTGACAGGGATGCATCAGCCCCAGCATTTT
CASSIDLTGMHQPQHF
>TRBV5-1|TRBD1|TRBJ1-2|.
TGCGCCAGCAGCTTGGGGACAGGGGGCAACTATGGCTACACCTTC
CASSLGTGGNYGYTF
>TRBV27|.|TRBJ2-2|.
TGTGCCAGCAGTTTCCAGCGCACCGGGGAGCTGTTTTTT
CASSFQRTGELFF
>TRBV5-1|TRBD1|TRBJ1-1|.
TGCGCCAGCAGCTCGCCATATGACGCAGGGGGGACTGAAGCCTTCTTT
CASSSPYDAGGTEAFF
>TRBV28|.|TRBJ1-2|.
TGTGCCAGCAGTTTAGGCGGGGGGTACTATGGCTACACCTTC
CASSLGGGYYGYTF
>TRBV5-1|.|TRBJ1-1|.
TGCGCCAGCAACCCCGTGGGAGGGTTGAACACTGAAGCTTTCTTT
CASNPVGGLNTEAFF
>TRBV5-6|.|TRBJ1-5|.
TGTGCCAGCAGCTCGCGCCACACCGACAGCTATAGCAATCAGCCCCAGCATTTT
CASSSRHTDSYSNQPQHF
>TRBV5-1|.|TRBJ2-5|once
TGCGCCAGCAGCTTTTTATCGACAGCCAATAACCAAGAGACCCAGTACTTC
CASSFLSTANNQETQYF
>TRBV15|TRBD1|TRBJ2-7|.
TGTGCCACCAGCAGGGTAACAGGGGCCGAGCAGTACTTC
CATSRVTGAEQYF
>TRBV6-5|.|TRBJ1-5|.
TGTGCCAGCAGTCTCGGACGGGGGCCCCAGCATTTT
CASSLGRGPQHF
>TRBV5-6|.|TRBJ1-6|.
TGTGCCAGCAGCTCCCGACAGTTTTCACCCCTCCACTTT
CASSSRQFSPLHF
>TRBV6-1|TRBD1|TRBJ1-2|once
TGTGCCAGCAGTGAAGCACGGACAGGGGAAAACTATGGCTACACCTTC
CASSEARTGENYGYTF
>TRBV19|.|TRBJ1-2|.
TGTGCCAGTAGTATGGGACATATGCTAGATGGCTACACCTTC
CASSMGHMLDGYTF
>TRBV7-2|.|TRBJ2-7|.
TGTGCCAGCAGCGTAGACAGTTCCGCGTACTACGAGCAGTACTTC
CASSVDSSAYYEQYF
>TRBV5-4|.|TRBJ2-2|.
TGTGCCAGCAGCCCATCCCGGGACAAGAACACCGGGGAGCTGTTTTTT
CASSPSRDKNTGELFF
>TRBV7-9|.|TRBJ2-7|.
TGTGCCAGCAGCGCCCGGGACAACTACGAGCAGTACTTC
CASSARDNYEQYF
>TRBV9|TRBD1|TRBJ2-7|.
TGTGCCAGCAGCGTAGGGGACAGTCCCTACGAGCAGTACTTC
CASSVGDSPYEQYF
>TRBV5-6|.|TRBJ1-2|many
TGTGCCAGCAGCTGGGTGGCGGACACAATCTTCTCTAACTATGGCTACACCTTC
CASSWVADTIFSNYGYTF
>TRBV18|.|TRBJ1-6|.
TGTGCCAGCTCACCACCGGGAGGCACCCTCCACTTT
CASSPPGGTLHF
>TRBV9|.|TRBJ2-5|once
TGTGCCAGCAGTATGAGGACTTCACAAGAGACCCAGTACTTC
CASSMRTSQETQYF
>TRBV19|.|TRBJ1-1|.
TGTGCCAGTAGTATAGCGGTACAGGACGCGGCTTTCTTT
CASSIAVQDAAFF
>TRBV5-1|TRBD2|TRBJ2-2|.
TGCGCCAGCAGCACGGACGGGGGGGCGAACACCGGGGAGCTGTTTTTT
CASSTDGGANTGELFF
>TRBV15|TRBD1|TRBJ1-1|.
TGTGCCACCAGCAGTGACAGGGTTAACACTGAAGCTTTCTTT
CATSSDRVNTEAFF
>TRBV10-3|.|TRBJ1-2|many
TGTGCCATCAGGCCGCCGGGCAGGGGTGACTATGGCTACACCTTC
CAIRPPGRGDYGYTF
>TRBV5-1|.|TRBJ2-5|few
TGCGCCAGCAGCTTAGGGGGGGGAGGGACGGCACAAGAGACCCAGTACTTC
CASSLGGGGTAQETQYF
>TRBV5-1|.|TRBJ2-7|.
TGCGCCAGCAGCTTGACGGGTCAGGGTGAGCAGTACTTC
CASSLTGQGEQYF
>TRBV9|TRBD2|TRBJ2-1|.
TGTGCCAGCAGCGCCGGGACTAGCGGGGGAATCTACAATGAGCAGTTCTTC
CASSAGTSGGIYNEQFF
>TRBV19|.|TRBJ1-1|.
TGTGCCAGTAGTATTGTTCGCACAAACACTGAAGCTTTCTTT
CASSIVRTNTEAFF
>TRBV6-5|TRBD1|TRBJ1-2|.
TGTGCCAGCAGCCCGGACAGGGCTAACTATGGCTACACCTTC
CASSPDRANYGYTF
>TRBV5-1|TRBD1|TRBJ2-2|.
TGCGCCAGCACGCTGGCACAGGGGCCCACCGGGGAGCTGTTTTTT
CASTLAQGPTGELFF
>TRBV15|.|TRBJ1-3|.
TGTGCCACCAGCCTCACAGGGCTCAGCCCCAACTCTGGAAACACCATATATTTT
CATSLTGLSPNSGNTIYF
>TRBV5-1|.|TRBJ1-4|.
TGCGCCAGCAGCCTCAGTTTCGAAAAACTGTTTTTT
CASSLSFEKLFF
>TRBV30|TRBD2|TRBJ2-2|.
TGTGCCTGGAGTCGAGGTAGCGGGGGATCGAACACCGGGGAGCTGTTTTTT
CAWSRGSGGSNTGELFF
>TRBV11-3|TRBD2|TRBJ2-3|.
TGTGCCAGCAGCTTAGTCGCCGGGGGGATCGGTACAGATACGCAGTATTTT
CASSLVAGGIGTDTQYF
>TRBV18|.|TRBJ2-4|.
TGTGCCAGCTCACCGGACGAGCGGGCCAAAAACATTCAGTACTTC
CASSPDERAKNIQYF
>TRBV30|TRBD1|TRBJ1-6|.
TGTGCCTGGACCTCCTTATCAATGACAGGGACATACTCCTATAATTCACCCCTCCACTTT
CAWTSLSMTGTYSYNSPLHF
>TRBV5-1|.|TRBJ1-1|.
TGCGCCAGCAGCTCAGGGACGGGAGGTTACACTGAAGCTTTCTTT
CASSSGTGGYTEAFF
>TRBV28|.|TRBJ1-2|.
TGTGCCAGCAGTTCCCTGGGGCAGGGGCCTAACTATGGCTACACCTTC
CASSSLGQGPNYGYTF
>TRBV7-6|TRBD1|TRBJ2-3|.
TGTGCCAGCAGCTTAGGGGGACAGGGTACAGATACGCAGTATTTT
CASSLGGQGTDTQYF
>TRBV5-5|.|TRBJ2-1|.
TGTGCCAGCAGCCTGGACAGTGAGCAGTTCTTC
CASSLDSEQFF
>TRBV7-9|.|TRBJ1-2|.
TGTGCCAGCAGCTTACAGGACCGGGGGTATGGCTACACCTTC
CASSLQDRGYGYTF
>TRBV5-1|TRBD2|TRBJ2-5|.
TGCGCCAGCAGCTTGGGTCTAGCGGGGGGGACGGGGCAAGAGACCCAGTACTTC
CASSLGLAGGTGQETQYF
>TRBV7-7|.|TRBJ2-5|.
TGTGCCAGCAGCCTATGGGACACGAGAAACCCAGAGACCCAGTACTTC
CASSLWDTRNPETQYF
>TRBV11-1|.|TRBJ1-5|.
TGTGCCAGCAGCCCACCCCGAGGGCCGACCGATGATAGCAATCAGCCCCAGCATTTT
CASSPPRGPTDDSNQPQHF
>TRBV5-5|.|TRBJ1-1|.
TGTGCCAGCAGCTTGAGAACAGGATACACTGAAGCTTTCTTT
CASSLRTGYTEAFF